The 8 T cell receptor beta chains given below trace back to one sample, sequenced in a study of blood T cell repertoires in COVID-19. The protocol was immunoSEQ multiplex PCR, while the TCRdb copy is restricted to in-frame clones and leaves out a portion. The sample shows just under 300,000 clones, around 87% of them seen only once. Sequencing used peripheral blood. All receptors come from a man between 65 and 85 years old with acute or convalescent COVID-19.

The chain employs TRBV5-1 and TRBJ2-1; maybe TRBD2 (7 bases). This CDR3 is built from 16 residues. CDR1 and CDR2 from the germline V gene are SGHRS and YFSETQ. V was clipped by 4 bases and J by 3 bases, with 17 bases between them. In DNA form, the CDR3 reads TGCGCCAGCAGCCCGAATGAGGGGGGGAACTACAATGAGCAGTTCTTC. Translated, it gives CASSPNEGGNYNEQFF.

The chain is built from TRBV11-2 and TRBJ2-3, with D unclear. Between the trimmed V and J ends, which lost 3 bases and 0 bases, there was a span of 7 bases. CDR1 SGHAT and CDR2 FQNNGV come from the germline V gene. CDR3 length: 14 amino acids. The CDR3 loop is CASSFRLSTDTQYF. Here the CDR3 DNA reads TGTGCCAGCAGCTTTAGACTCAGCACAGATACGCAGTATTTT.

This rearrangement joins TRBV7-9 to TRBJ2-1, with D hard to call. Germline-derived CDR1 and CDR2 are SEHNR and FQNEAQ (reference sequence). V dropped 7 bases and J dropped 8 bases, with 12 bases sitting between them. The CDR3 consists of 12 residues. The CDR3 is CASTTVLDEQFF. CDR3 coding DNA: TGTGCCAGCACCACAGTTTTGGATGAGCAGTTCTTC.

The chain is built from TRBV3-1 (or the pseudogene TRBV3-2) and TRBJ1-1; 10 bases match TRBD1. V shed 1 base and J 1 base; nucleotides not matched to a gene: 3. The CDR3 has 16 amino acids. Germline CDR1 and CDR2: LGHDT and YNNKEL (reference sequence). CDR3 nucleotides: TGTGCCAGCAGCCAAGGGGACAGGGGCCGGAACACTGAAGCTTTCTTT. It specifies CASSQGDRGRNTEAFF.

The chain links TRBV6-6 to TRBJ2-2, with 11 nucleotides matching TRBD2. With 5 bases clipped from V and 0 bases from J, the junction kept 14 bases outside the gene matches. Germline CDR1 and CDR2: MNHNY and SVGAGI (reference sequence). This CDR3 has 20 residues. CDR3 amino acids: CASSPILWTSGYTNTGELFF. The CDR3 DNA reads as TGTGCCAGCAGTCCTATCCTCTGGACTAGCGGGTATACGAACACCGGGGAGCTGTTTTTT.

This clone has a handful of counts. The chain joins TRBV18 to TRBJ2-7, with D possibly TRBD2 on 5 matching bases. The ends were cut back, 6 bases at V and 4 bases at J, with 10 bases in the middle. CDR1 and CDR2 (germline): KGHSH, LQKENI. The CDR3 is made up of 12 amino acids. The CDR3 loop reads CASSPRGYEQYF. In DNA, the CDR3 is TGTGCCAGCTCCCCCCGGGGATACGAGCAGTACTTC.

The rearrangement joins TRBV7-9 to TRBJ2-5, with 8 bases lining up with TRBD2. The germline V gene has CDR1 SEHNR and CDR2 FQNEAQ (reference sequence). This CDR3 comprises 16 residues. Unmatched junction bases numbered 18, after V lost 10 bases and J lost 5 bases. The CDR3 DNA reads TGTGCCACCGAAGACCGAAAAATCAGCGGGAGTGAGACCCAGTACTTC. Translation gives CATEDRKISGSETQYF.

The chain recombines TRBV5-4 with TRBJ1-3; 12 bases agree with TRBD1. The germline V gene has CDR1 SGHNT and CDR2 YYREEE (reference sequence). J gave up 2 bases and V 4 bases, and 13 bases lay outside the gene matches. The CDR3 consists of 19 residues. This CDR3 is CASSVSGTGGRGTGNTIYF. Here the CDR3 DNA reads TGTGCCAGCAGCGTATCCGGGACAGGGGGCCGGGGCACTGGAAACACCATATATTTT.